This T cell receptor (beta chain) appears in the sequencing data of a study of CD8+ T cells in alopecia areata. Study at large: Dosing spanned 6 to 18 months on tofacitinib, then 6 months off drug. Findings and limits, study-wide: More clonal than normal scalp was lesional scalp, particularly alopecia totalis/universalis.

This clone occurred a few times. Antigen: not known. Germline V gene lookup returns CDR1 MGHRA and CDR2 YSYEKL. V gave up 3 bases and J gave up 3 bases; unmatched junction bases: 2. This CDR3 comprises 15 residues. Sequencing templates came from extracted RNA that was reverse transcribed into cDNA. Sequencing was performed with immunoSEQ multiplex PCR; in TCRdb, only in-frame clones are kept and a portion is missing. The profile covers some 130,000 clones, with around 58% appearing a single time and 5% to 7.5% taken by the ten largest. The source is a human donor with alopecia areata. The source was CD4+ T cells sorted from blood, collected at week 0. The chain employs TRBV4-1 and TRBJ1-1; 12 bases are shared with TRBD1. The CDR3 sequence: CASSQGQGADTEAFF. CDR3 coding DNA: TGCGCCAGCAGCCAGGGACAGGGGGCGGACACTGAAGCTTTCTTT.